Shown below are 7 T cell receptor beta chains from a single sample sequenced in a study of identical twins' blood T cells. TCRdb called the 5' RACE reads again in MiXCR, with one record for every CDR3 protein. The sample holds a few hundred thousand distinct CDR3 sequences, about 28% seen once. Input material: PBMCs. The receptor set was obtained from a woman between 18 and 55 years old in good health.

This clonotype came up a few times. The chain links TRBV5-1 to TRBJ1-5; 8 nucleotides match TRBD1. Germline CDR1 reads SGHRS; CDR2 reads YFSETQ. The V gene end was trimmed by 1 base and the J gene end by 2 bases; junction bases not matched to a gene: 5. The length of the CDR3 is 16 residues. The CDR3 DNA reads TGCGCCAGCAGCTTGACAGGGGGGAAAGGCAATCAGCCCCAGCATTTT. Its protein is CASSLTGGKGNQPQHF.

The chain joins TRBV6-5 to TRBJ1-3; D not resolved. The germline V and J ends were trimmed by 5 bases and 3 bases, with 11 bases remaining between them. The CDR3 has 14 amino acids. Germline V gene lookup returns CDR1 MNHEY and CDR2 SVGAGI. The CDR3 is CASSTATYGNTIYF. The CDR3 DNA sequence: TGTGCCAGCAGTACAGCTACTTATGGAAACACCATATATTTT.

The chain couples TRBV10-2 to TRBJ1-2; D gene unclear. The CDR3 has 13 amino acids. V lost 6 bases, J lost 7 bases, and 15 bases lay in between. The V gene's germline CDR1 is WSHSY and CDR2 SAAADI. The CDR3 DNA is TGCGCCAGCAGCATCCCCCCTCGGGGTGGCTACACCTTC. Protein product: CASSIPPRGGYTF.

This sequence joins TRBV7-2 and TRBJ2-7; 7 bases match TRBD2. The CDR3 length is 13 residues. Per germline, CDR1 SGHTA and CDR2 FQGNSA. The V and J ends lost 10 bases and 6 bases, in that order; junction bases with no gene match: 12. The CDR3 region has the DNA TGTGCCACCGGAATTAGGAGGGAGGGCGAGCAGTACTTC. Translating it yields CATGIRREGEQYF.

This clonotype has a count of ten or more. The CDR3 bases are TGCAGCGTGGGTTCCCGAAGGGAGACCCAGTACTTC. This translates into CSVGSRRETQYF. The gene calls are TRBV29-1 and TRBJ2-5; D remains unclear. Deletions cut 6 bases from V and 5 bases from J, with 13 bases between. Germline V gene data show CDR1 as SQVTM and CDR2 as ANQGSEA. This CDR3 region has 12 residues.

The chain is built from TRBV11-2 and TRBJ1-5; D is possibly TRBD1 (6 bases). V lost 5 bases and J 5 bases, leaving 13 bases between the germline ends. The CDR3 is made up of 14 amino acids. The germline gives CDR1 SGHAT, CDR2 FQNNGV. CDR3 protein: CASSPTGFDQPQHF. The CDR3 DNA reads TGTGCCAGCAGCCCAACAGGGTTCGATCAGCCCCAGCATTTT.

This clonotype has only a few counts. This chain connects TRBV19 to TRBJ2-2; D ambiguous. V lost 6 bases, J lost 0 bases, and 8 bases lay in between. CDR3 length: 14 residues. Per germline, CDR1 LNHDA and CDR2 SQIVND (reference sequence). The CDR3 reads CASRSRPNTGELFF. The CDR3 nucleotides read TGTGCCAGTAGAAGTCGCCCGAACACCGGGGAGCTGTTTTTT.